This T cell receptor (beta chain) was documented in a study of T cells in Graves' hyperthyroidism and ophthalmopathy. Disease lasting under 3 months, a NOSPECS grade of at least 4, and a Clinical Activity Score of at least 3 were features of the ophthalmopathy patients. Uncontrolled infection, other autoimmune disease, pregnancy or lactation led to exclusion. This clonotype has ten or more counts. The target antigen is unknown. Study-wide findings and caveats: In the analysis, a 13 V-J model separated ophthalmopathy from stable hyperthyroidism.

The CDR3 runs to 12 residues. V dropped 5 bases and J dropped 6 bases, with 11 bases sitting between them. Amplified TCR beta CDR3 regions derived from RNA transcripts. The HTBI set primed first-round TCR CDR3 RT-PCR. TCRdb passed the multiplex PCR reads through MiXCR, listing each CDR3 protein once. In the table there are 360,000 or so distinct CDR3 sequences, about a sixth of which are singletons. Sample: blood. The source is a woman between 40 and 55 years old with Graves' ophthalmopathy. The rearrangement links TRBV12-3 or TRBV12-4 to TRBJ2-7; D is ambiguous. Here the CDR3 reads CASSPIWGEQYF. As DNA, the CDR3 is TGTGCCAGCAGTCCAATTTGGGGCGAGCAGTACTTC.